These 29 T cell receptor beta chains originate from one sample sequenced in a study of shared clonotypes between healthy human individuals. Clones were sequenced by immunoSEQ multiplex PCR, and TCRdb holds only the in-frame ones, with some missing. This table holds some 2,500,000 clones, 85% to 95% found once. The sequenced sample was naive CD4+ T cells from PBMCs. Subset denoted: CD45RA+ positively selected. The receptors shown here come from a man younger than 35 in good health. Some clones in this sample may be carry-over from other donors' samples.

This clone was detected only a few times. The chain recombines TRBV30 with TRBJ1-1; D unresolved. The V gene lost 4 bases and the J gene lost 1 base, with 4 bases spanning the gap. The germline gives CDR1 GTSNPN, CDR2 SVGIG (reference sequence). This CDR3 spans 11 amino acids. Here the CDR3 DNA reads TGTGCCTGGATTTGGAACACTGAAGCTTTCTTT. This gives the protein CAWIWNTEAFF.

Points on this clone: The sample contains more than one DNA sequence encoding this CDR3. This chain connects TRBV19 to TRBJ1-1, with TRBD1 identical over 9 bases. The V gene's germline CDR1 is LNHDA and CDR2 SQIVND (reference sequence). The CDR3 runs to 13 residues. The junction had 2 bases not matched to a gene; V was cut back by 6 bases and J by 3 bases. Here the CDR3 reads CASRTGGYTEAFF. In DNA, the CDR3 is TGTGCCAGTAGAACAGGGGGCTACACTGAAGCTTTCTTT.

This clone has a single count. The V gene is TRBV20-1, the J gene TRBJ2-1, with D unresolved. V was cut by 3 bases and J by 11 bases, with 11 bases left in between. The CDR3 length is 11 residues. Germline V lookup: CDR1 DFQATT, CDR2 SNEGSKA (reference sequence). CDR3 protein: CSASASLQQFF. DNA for the CDR3: TGCAGTGCTAGCGCGAGCCTACAGCAGTTCTTC.

This chain uses TRBV2 with TRBJ2-5, with D unclear. The CDR3 length is 12 residues. Trimming pared 8 bases from V and 4 bases from J, leaving 11 bases between. The germline CDR1 and CDR2 sequences are SNHLY and FYNNEI. This chain's CDR3 is CASVGRGETQYF. CDR3 nucleotide sequence: TGTGCCAGCGTCGGGCGCGGAGAGACCCAGTACTTC.

V is TRBV6-1 and J is TRBJ2-7, with 7 nucleotides matching TRBD1. Germline CDR1 reads MNHNS; CDR2 reads SASEGT. This CDR3 region has 15 residues. V was clipped by 4 bases and J by 2 bases; unmatched bases: 8. The CDR3 sequence: CASSARQGTTYEQYF. The CDR3 DNA sequence: TGTGCCAGCAGTGCCCGACAGGGAACTACCTACGAGCAGTACTTC.

Note on this clone: Within the sample, other DNA sequences also encode this same CDR3. V usage is TRBV4-1 and J usage is TRBJ2-7; TRBD2 agrees at 7 bases. Trimming cost V 4 bases and J 3 bases; bases outside gene matches: 15. The CDR3 totals 17 residues. In germline, CDR1 is MGHRA, CDR2 YSYEKL. CDR3 coding DNA: TGCGCCAGCAGCCCAAAACGGGGGACTAAGAACCTCTACGAGCAGTACTTC. Translation: CASSPKRGTKNLYEQYF.

V and J are TRBV7-3 and TRBJ2-3; 12 bases agree with TRBD2. V lost 1 base and J lost 0; bases outside the gene matches: 5. CDR1 and CDR2 from the germline V gene are SGHTA and FQGTGA. The CDR3 has 18 amino acids. In DNA form, the CDR3 reads TGTGCCAGCAGCTTAAGTCGGCTAGCGGGAGGGAGCACAGATACGCAGTATTTT. This gives the protein CASSLSRLAGGSTDTQYF.

This clone was picked up one time. The gene calls are TRBV5-1 and TRBJ2-7; D may be TRBD2 (5 bases). The CDR3 runs 16 residues. The germline gives CDR1 SGHRS, CDR2 YFSETQ. Trimming removed 0 bases from V and 4 bases from J, with 17 bases in between. The DNA for the CDR3 is TGCGCCAGCAGCTTGGCCTACTCAACCGGGATTTACGAGCAGTACTTC. Amino acids: CASSLAYSTGIYEQYF.

This rearrangement joins TRBV29-1 to TRBJ2-1; a possible D gene is TRBD1 (5 bases). The CDR3 loop spans 15 amino acids. V lost 4 bases to trimming and J lost 5 bases, with 18 bases between them. Germline lookup yields CDR1 SQVTM and CDR2 ANQGSEA. The CDR3 reads CSVAYHGKGDNEQFF. The CDR3 DNA reads as TGCAGCGTTGCATATCATGGGAAAGGGGACAATGAGCAGTTCTTC.

Concerning this clone: This same CDR3 is encoded by further DNA sequences in the sample. The chain recombines TRBV9 with TRBJ2-7; D remains unclear. Trimming took off 3 bases at V and 0 bases at J, with 4 bases between the two ends. Germline V gene sequence: CDR1 SGDLS, CDR2 YYNGEE. The CDR3 length is 12 residues. The CDR3 DNA is TGTGCCAGCAGCGGGAGCTCCTACGAGCAGTACTTC. Encoded protein: CASSGSSYEQYF.

This chain joins TRBV9 and TRBJ2-3, with D possibly being TRBD2 (5 bases). The CDR3 is made up of 15 amino acids. CDR1 SGDLS and CDR2 YYNGEE come from the germline V gene. Trimming left V 4 bases short and J 1 base short, with 13 bases between. In nucleotides, the CDR3 is TGTGCCAGCAGCCGTGATCCCGGGGGCACAGATACGCAGTATTTT. Amino acids: CASSRDPGGTDTQYF.

The V gene is TRBV9, the J gene TRBJ1-5, with D perhaps TRBD1 (5 bases). The CDR3 spans 15 residues. The V end lost 0 bases, the J end lost 7 bases, and 14 bases lay between the germline ends. Germline values: CDR1 SGDLS, CDR2 YYNGEE. The CDR3 loop reads CASSVEPGREQPQHF. The CDR3 DNA reads as TGTGCCAGCAGCGTAGAACCCGGCAGGGAACAGCCCCAGCATTTT.

CDR3 residues: CASSDYHRGEEKLFF. DNA of the CDR3: TGTGCCAGCAGTGATTACCACAGGGGGGAAGAAAAACTGTTTTTT. This chain uses TRBV25-1 with TRBJ1-4; TRBD1 agrees at 8 bases. CDR1 is MGHDK, CDR2 SYGVNS, per germline. With V trimmed by 3 bases and J by 8 bases, 8 bases remained unmatched. This CDR3 comprises 15 residues.

Concerning this clone: Other DNA sequences in the sample encode the same CDR3. The gene calls are TRBV6-5 and TRBJ2-7; tentative D call: TRBD2 (7 bases). Germline V CDR1 and CDR2: MNHEY, SVGAGI. V dropped 2 bases and J dropped 4 bases, with 9 bases sitting between them. The CDR3 is 13 residues long. CDR3 DNA: TGTGCCAGCAGTTACGCGGGGGCGTACGAGCAGTACTTC. The encoded protein is CASSYAGAYEQYF.

The chain joins TRBV28 to TRBJ2-4; D remains ambiguous. The CDR3 runs to 13 residues. The germline CDR1 and CDR2 sequences are MDHEN and SYDVKM. V was trimmed by 3 bases and J by 7 bases, leaving 10 bases between them. The chain's CDR3 is CASSLGIRNIQYF. The CDR3 nucleotides are TGTGCCAGCAGTTTGGGCATTAGGAACATTCAGTACTTC.

V gene TRBV29-1 combines with J gene TRBJ2-3; 8 bases fit TRBD1. This CDR3 has 13 amino acids. Germline CDR1 reads SQVTM; CDR2 reads ANQGSEA. V dropped 3 bases and J dropped 3; count of bases not matched to a gene: 2. The CDR3 region is CSVEDRVTDTQYF. Written as DNA, the CDR3 is TGCAGCGTTGAGGACAGGGTGACAGATACGCAGTATTTT.

The rearrangement links TRBV2 to TRBJ1-1; D is uncertain. The ends were cut back, 3 bases at V and 4 bases at J, with 6 bases in the middle. The germline gives CDR1 SNHLY, CDR2 FYNNEI. This CDR3 comprises 12 residues. The CDR3 DNA reads as TGTGCCAGCAGTGAGGGTTCCACTGAAGCTTTCTTT. This codes for CASSEGSTEAFF.

This chain connects TRBV30 to TRBJ2-2, with D possibly TRBD1 on 6 matching bases. There are 13 residues in the CDR3. With 8 bases removed from V and 1 base from J, the gap between germline ends came to 11 bases. Germline V CDR1 and CDR2: GTSNPN, SVGIG (reference sequence). The CDR3 reads CASSGQNTGELFF. The CDR3 DNA reads TGTGCCAGCTCGGGACAGAACACCGGGGAGCTGTTTTTT.

The chain has TRBV5-6 and TRBJ2-5; possibly TRBD2 for D (7 bases). The V end was cut by 1 base, the J end by 5 bases, with 12 bases between. The CDR3 consists of 14 residues. CDR1 and CDR2 from the germline V gene are SGHDT and YYEEEE. The CDR3 DNA follows: TGTGCCAGCAGCTTGAGGGGGGGTATGGAGACCCAGTACTTC. Its protein product is CASSLRGGMETQYF.

The genes are TRBV28 and TRBJ1-3; TRBD1 aligns across 9 bases. CDR1 is MDHEN and CDR2 is SYDVKM in the germline V gene. V was pared by 6 bases and J by 4 bases, with 16 bases of the junction left unmatched. The CDR3 totals 18 residues. The CDR3 protein is CASRNRDRAYRIGNTIYF. CDR3 DNA: TGTGCCAGCAGGAACCGGGACAGGGCCTACCGGATCGGAAACACCATATATTTT. Using reference TRBV28 and TRBJ1-3 for the parts outside the CDR3, the full variable domain is DVKVTQSSRYLVKRTGEKVFLECVQDMDHENMFWYRQDPGLGLRLIYFSYDVKMKEKGDIPEGYSVSREKKERFSLILESASTNQTSMYLCASRNRDRAYRIGNTIYFGEGSWLTVV.

This clone has only one observation. V gene TRBV2 combines with J gene TRBJ2-2; the D gene is possibly TRBD1 (6 bases). The CDR3 totals 14 residues. Germline V lookup: CDR1 SNHLY, CDR2 FYNNEI. V was trimmed by 7 bases and J by 4 bases, leaving 13 bases between them. CDR3 amino acids: CASNLQGVTGELFF. In nucleotides, the CDR3 is TGTGCCAGCAATCTACAGGGAGTCACCGGGGAGCTGTTTTTT.

The CDR3 sequence is CASSFQLLAGQTTDTQYF. Written as DNA, the CDR3 is TGTGCCAGCAGCTTCCAACTACTAGCGGGACAAACCACAGATACGCAGTATTTT. J is TRBJ2-3 and V is TRBV7-2, with 10 bases matching TRBD2. The CDR3 totals 18 residues. The trim removed 3 bases at V and 2 bases at J, leaving 11 bases unmatched. Germline loops: CDR1 SGHTA, CDR2 FQGNSA.

The genes are TRBV15 and TRBJ2-7, with D perhaps TRBD2 (5 bases). This CDR3 spans 13 amino acids. Germline CDR1 and CDR2: LNHNV and YYDKDF (reference sequence). Trimming took off 1 base at V and 7 bases at J, with 11 bases between the two ends. CDR3 protein: CATSRVYGGEQYF. DNA of the CDR3: TGTGCCACCAGCAGAGTGTATGGAGGAGAGCAGTACTTC.

The gene calls are TRBV4-3 and TRBJ2-1, with 9 positions matching TRBD2. The CDR3 spans 17 residues. Trimming took 1 base from V and 3 from J; bases not matched to a gene: 7. Germline CDR1 is LGHNA and CDR2 is YSLEER. The CDR3 spells CASSQAPGGRDYNEQFF. Written as DNA, the CDR3 is TGCGCCAGCAGCCAAGCCCCCGGCGGGAGGGACTACAATGAGCAGTTCTTC.

The V call is TRBV6-5, the J call TRBJ1-2; D not certain. The CDR3 covers 14 residues. Germline V gives CDR1 MNHEY, CDR2 SVGAGI. V gave up 2 bases and J gave up 1 base, with 8 bases separating them. The CDR3 nucleotides are TGTGCCAGCAGTTACGACGCCCTTAACTATGGCTACACCTTC. This encodes CASSYDALNYGYTF.

The rearrangement links TRBV6-5 to TRBJ1-2; the match to TRBD1 covers 10 bases. Unmatched junction bases numbered 13, after V lost 4 bases and J lost 11 bases. The germline CDR1 and CDR2 sequences are MNHEY and SVGAGI. This CDR3 spans 15 amino acids. As DNA, the CDR3 is TGTGCCAGCAGTTTACCGGGACAGGGGAGGATCGGGTACACCTTC. It codes for CASSLPGQGRIGYTF.

The rearrangement links TRBV15 to TRBJ2-1, with D perhaps assigned TRBD1 or TRBD2 (5 bases each). The germline V gene encodes CDR1 LNHNV and CDR2 YYDKDF (reference sequence). The ends were cut back, 5 bases at V and 3 bases at J, with 11 bases in the middle. The length of the CDR3 is 14 residues. CDR3 sequence: CATSPSGRYNEQFF. DNA for the CDR3: TGTGCCACCAGCCCCTCGGGACGCTACAATGAGCAGTTCTTC.

The V call is TRBV5-1, the J call TRBJ2-2, with 8 bases identical to TRBD2. The CDR3 spans 16 residues. From germline, CDR1 is SGHRS and CDR2 YFSETQ. V lost 3 bases, J lost 5 bases, and 9 bases stayed unmatched. DNA for the CDR3: TGCGCCAGCAGCTCCTTCGCGGGGGGTTCTACCGGGGAGCTGTTTTTT. Its translation is CASSSFAGGSTGELFF. The full variable domain, with the rest looked up from reference TRBV5-1 and TRBJ2-2, is KAGVTQTPRYLIKTRGQQVTLSCSPISGHRSVSWYQQTPGQGLQFLFEYFSETQRNKGNFPGRFSGRQFSNSRSEMNVSTLELGDSALYLCASSSFAGGSTGELFFGEGSRLTVL.

This chain uses TRBV5-1 with TRBJ1-1, with 10 bases matching TRBD1. Germline values: CDR1 SGHRS, CDR2 YFSETQ. The junction had 5 bases not matched to a gene; V was cut back by 4 bases and J by 2 bases. This CDR3 region has 15 residues. CDR3 protein: CASSPWTGGNTEAFF. The CDR3 region has the DNA TGCGCCAGCAGCCCATGGACAGGGGGAAACACTGAAGCTTTCTTT.